Detailed here is one T cell receptor (beta chain). The sample is drawn from a study of blood T cell repertoires in COVID-19. Study summary: COVID-19 samples collected from the United States, Italy and Spain covered acute and convalescent phases.

Only in-frame clones appear in the TCRdb table, and some are missing; sequencing was by immunoSEQ multiplex PCR. This table has 250,000 to 300,000 clones, more than 75% appearing once. CDR3 length equals 17 residues. The V gene's germline CDR1 is SGHNT and CDR2 YYREEE (reference sequence). The junction had 4 bases not matched to a gene; V was cut back by 0 bases and J by 7 bases. Residents of about two dozen US areas, aged about 18 to 89 years, made up the participants. Exposed participants encountered a COVID-19 case during the 2 weeks preceding study entry. This receptor was obtained from a woman in her forties or fifties who had been exposed to COVID-19. The V gene is TRBV5-4, the J gene TRBJ2-1; 16 bases fit TRBD2. Sample: PBMCs or T cells enriched from blood (not recorded which). CDR3 bases: TGTGCCAGCAGCTTGGCAAGGGGACTAGCGGGGGGGAATGAGCAGTTCTTC. Protein product: CASSLARGLAGGNEQFF.